Sequencing of this TCR beta chain was carried out in a study of blood T cells in healthy people across ages. Alongside a J-beta primer mix, a sample-barcoded 5' primer served in a second PCR lasting about 7 to 12 cycles. Tagging of each cDNA molecule was performed by a template-switch adaptor with 12 random nucleotides. TCRdb processed the 5' RACE reads anew with MiXCR; each CDR3 protein has one entry. The sample includes 650,000 to 800,000 distinct CDR3 sequences, around 42% of them seen just once. The sample providers were healthy Caucasian people from Russia, aged about 6 to 100. The CDR3 runs 18 residues. CDR1 is MNHEY and CDR2 is SVGAGI in the germline V gene. V was clipped by 0 bases and J by 5 bases, with 20 bases between them.

The genes are TRBV6-5 and TRBJ1-5; D gene unclear. The source material was blood. The sequence came from a man aged 55 to 70 in good health. The CDR3 sequence: CASSYSTMRELRDQPQHF. DNA for the CDR3: TGTGCCAGCAGTTACTCGACTATGAGGGAATTAAGAGATCAGCCCCAGCATTTT.